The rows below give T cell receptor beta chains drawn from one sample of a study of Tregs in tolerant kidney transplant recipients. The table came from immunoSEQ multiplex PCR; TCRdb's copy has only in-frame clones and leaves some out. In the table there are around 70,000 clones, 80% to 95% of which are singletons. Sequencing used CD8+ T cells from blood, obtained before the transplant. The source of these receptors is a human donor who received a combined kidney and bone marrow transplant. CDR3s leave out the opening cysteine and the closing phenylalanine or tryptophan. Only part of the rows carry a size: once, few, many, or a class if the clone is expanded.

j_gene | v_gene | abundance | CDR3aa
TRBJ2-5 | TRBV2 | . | AGEKGGIQETQY
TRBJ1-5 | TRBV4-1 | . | ASSQLGGQPQH
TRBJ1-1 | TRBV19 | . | ASKNGENTEAF
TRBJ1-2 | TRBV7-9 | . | ASSSQDLYGYT
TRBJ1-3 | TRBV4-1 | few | ASSQDGHRRNTIY
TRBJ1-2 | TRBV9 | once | ASSVGQGNYGYT
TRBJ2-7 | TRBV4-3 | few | ASSQLTGPNYEQY
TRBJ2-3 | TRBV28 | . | ASSSVIRLAGDTDTQY
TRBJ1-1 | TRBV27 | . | ASSPSFQGLNTEAF
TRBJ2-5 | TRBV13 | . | ASSDRNQETQY
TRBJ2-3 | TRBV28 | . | ASSSPGAGATDTQY
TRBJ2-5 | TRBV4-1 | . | ASSPLPGFQETQY
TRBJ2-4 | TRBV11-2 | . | ASSLHAGVGAKNIQY
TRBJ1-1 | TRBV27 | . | ASSLVNTEAF
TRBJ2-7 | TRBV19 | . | ASSIGQETYEQY
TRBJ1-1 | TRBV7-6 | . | ASSLEGGGTEAF
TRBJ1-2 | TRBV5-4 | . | ASSPFTGAVSGYT
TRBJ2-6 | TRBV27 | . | ASKILGGLGANVLT
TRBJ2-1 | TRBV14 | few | ASSQGTGPSNEQF
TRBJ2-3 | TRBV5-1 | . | ASSLGQGVLDTQY
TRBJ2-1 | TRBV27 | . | ASRLAAGGVYNEQF
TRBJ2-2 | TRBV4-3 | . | ASSQAASGGTGELF
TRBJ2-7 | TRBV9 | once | ASSALSGNPYEQY
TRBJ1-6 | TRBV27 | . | ASSLGLGGNSPLH
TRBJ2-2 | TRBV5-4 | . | ASSSGTSGGRDTGELF
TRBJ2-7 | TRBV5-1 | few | ASSPNGGYEQY
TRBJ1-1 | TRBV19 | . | ASSLFQGRAEAF
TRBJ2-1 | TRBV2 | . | ASSDEFYGNEQF
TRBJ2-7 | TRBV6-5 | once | ASRSQGLAYEQY
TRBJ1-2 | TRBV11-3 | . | ASSHDRGRSEGYT
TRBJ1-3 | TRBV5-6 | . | ASTMESISGNTIY
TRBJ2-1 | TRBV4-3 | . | ASSQASPGQPIDEQF
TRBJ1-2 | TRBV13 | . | ASSLGRVRVHYGYT
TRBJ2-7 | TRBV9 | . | ASSDSGGLREQY
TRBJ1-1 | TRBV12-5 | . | ASGLGSLQGPPGTEAF
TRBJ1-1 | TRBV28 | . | ASLEGAREAF
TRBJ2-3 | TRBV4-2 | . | ASSRRLAGDSHTDTQY
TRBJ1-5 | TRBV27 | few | ASSLGATGHQPQH
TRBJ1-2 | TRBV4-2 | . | ASSQDRGANYGYT
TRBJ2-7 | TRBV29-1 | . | SVVRVDEQY
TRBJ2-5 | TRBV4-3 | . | ASSQDRSRAETQY
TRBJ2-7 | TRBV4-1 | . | ASSQEGGSYEQY
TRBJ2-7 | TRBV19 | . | ASSMGTANYEQY
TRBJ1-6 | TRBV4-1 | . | ASSNRGGISPLH
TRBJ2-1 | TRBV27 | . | ASSLGAQNYNEQF
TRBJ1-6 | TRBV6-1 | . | ASGPGENSPLH
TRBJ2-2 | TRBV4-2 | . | ASSMPGTHTGELF
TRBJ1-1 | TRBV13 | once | ASSQSRGHNTEAF
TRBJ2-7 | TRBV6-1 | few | ASSSLYEQY
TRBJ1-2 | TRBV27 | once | ASSPQGKGYT
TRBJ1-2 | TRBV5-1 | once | ASSLGGGEEGYT